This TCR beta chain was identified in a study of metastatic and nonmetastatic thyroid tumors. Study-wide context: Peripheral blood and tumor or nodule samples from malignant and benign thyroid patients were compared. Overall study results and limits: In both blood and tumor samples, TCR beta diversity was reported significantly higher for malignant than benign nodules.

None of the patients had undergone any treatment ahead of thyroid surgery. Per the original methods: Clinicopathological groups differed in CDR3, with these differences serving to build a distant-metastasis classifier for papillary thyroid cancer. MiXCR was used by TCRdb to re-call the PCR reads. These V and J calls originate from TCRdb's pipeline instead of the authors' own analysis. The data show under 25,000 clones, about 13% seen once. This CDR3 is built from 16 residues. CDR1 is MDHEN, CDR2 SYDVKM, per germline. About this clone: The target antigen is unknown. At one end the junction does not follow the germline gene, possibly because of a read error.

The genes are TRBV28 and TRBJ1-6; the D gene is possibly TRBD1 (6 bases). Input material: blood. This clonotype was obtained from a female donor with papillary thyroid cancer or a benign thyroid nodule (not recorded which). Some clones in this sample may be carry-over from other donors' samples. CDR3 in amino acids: CDSSFTGGLYNPPLHF. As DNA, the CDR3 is TGTGACAGCAGTTTTACCGGGGGCTTGTATAATCCACCCCTCCACTTT.